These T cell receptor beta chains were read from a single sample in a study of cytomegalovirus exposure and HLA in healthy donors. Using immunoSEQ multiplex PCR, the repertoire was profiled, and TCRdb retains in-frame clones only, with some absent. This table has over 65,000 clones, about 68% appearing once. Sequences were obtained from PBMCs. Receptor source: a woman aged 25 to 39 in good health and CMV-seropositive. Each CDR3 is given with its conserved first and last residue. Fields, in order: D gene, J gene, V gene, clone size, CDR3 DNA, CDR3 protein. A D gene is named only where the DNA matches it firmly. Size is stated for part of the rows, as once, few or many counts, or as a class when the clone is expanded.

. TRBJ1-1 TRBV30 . TGTGCCTGGGACAGCCTGAACACTGAAGCTTTCTTT CAWDSLNTEAFF
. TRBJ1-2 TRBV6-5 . TGTGCCAGCGGGCCGACAGGACCGGACACCTTC CASGPTGPDTF
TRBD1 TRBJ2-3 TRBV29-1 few TGCAGCGTTGGACAGGGAACAGATACGCAGTATTTT CSVGQGTDTQYF
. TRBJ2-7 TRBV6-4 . TGTGCCAGCACTCTATACTGCTCCTACGAGCAGTACTTC CASTLYCSYEQYF
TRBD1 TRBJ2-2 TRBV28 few TGTGCCAGCAGCATGTCGGGACAGGGGGTCTCCGGGGAGCTGTTTTTT CASSMSGQGVSGELFF
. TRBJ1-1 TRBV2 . TGTGCCAGCAGTGTTCACAGAATAGAAGCTTTCTTT CASSVHRIEAFF
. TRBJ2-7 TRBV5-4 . TGTGCCAGCAGTTATACGGGGGAGCAGTACTTC CASSYTGEQYF
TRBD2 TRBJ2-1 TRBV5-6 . TGTGCCAGCAGCTTGGATTTGGGACTAACCCCTCTGAACAATGAGCAGTTCTTC CASSLDLGLTPLNNEQFF
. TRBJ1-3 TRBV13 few TGTGCCAGCAGCTCCCGGGACACCCGTGACACCATATATTTT CASSSRDTRDTIYF
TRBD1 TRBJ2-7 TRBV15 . TGTGCCACCAGCAGAGAAGGCGGGACAGGGGTCTCCTACGAGCAGTACTTC CATSREGGTGVSYEQYF
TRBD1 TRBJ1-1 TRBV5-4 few TGTGCCAGCAGCAAGCAGGGACAGCAGAACACTGAAGCTTTCTTT CASSKQGQQNTEAFF
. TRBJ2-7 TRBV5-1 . TGCGCCAGCAGCCCGGAGGGCAGACCCTACGAGCAGTACTTC CASSPEGRPYEQYF
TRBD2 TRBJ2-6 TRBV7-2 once TGTGCCAGCAGCTTAGTGGGGAGGGCGGTTATCGGGGCCAACGTCCTGACTTTC CASSLVGRAVIGANVLTF
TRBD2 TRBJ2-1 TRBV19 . TGTGCCAGTACCGATAGCGGGAGCTCCTACAATGAGCAGTTCTTC CASTDSGSSYNEQFF
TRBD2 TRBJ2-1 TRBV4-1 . TGCGCCAGCAGCCAAAACCTAGCGGGAGCCCGGAATGAGCAGTTCTTC CASSQNLAGARNEQFF
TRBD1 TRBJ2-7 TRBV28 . TGTGCCAGCAGTTTTATGATCGGACAGGGACGGAAACTAGTCGACGAGCAGTACTTC CASSFMIGQGRKLVDEQYF
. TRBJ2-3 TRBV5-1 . TGCGCCAGCAGCTTAGACAACACAGATACGCAGTATTTT CASSLDNTDTQYF
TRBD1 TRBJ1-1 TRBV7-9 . TGTTCCAGCAGCGCGACAGGGGTTGAAGCTTTCTTT CSSSATGVEAFF
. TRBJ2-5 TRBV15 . TGTGCCACCAGCAGAGATAATCGGGACTCATGCGACTTC CATSRDNRDSCDF
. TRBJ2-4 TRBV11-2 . TGTGCCAGCAGCTTTCAGCGTGGGAGGGGGGGAAACATTCAGTACTTC CASSFQRGRGGNIQYF
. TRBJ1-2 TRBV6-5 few TGTGCCAGCAGTGAACGAGCCCGTCGTGGTGGCTACACCTTC CASSERARRGGYTF
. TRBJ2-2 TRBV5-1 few TGCGCCAGCAGCAAGGACTTTGGGGACACCGGGGAGCTGTTTTTT CASSKDFGDTGELFF
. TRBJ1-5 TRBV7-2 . TGTGCCAGCAGCAAACCGGGTAGCAATCAGCCCCAGCATTTT CASSKPGSNQPQHF
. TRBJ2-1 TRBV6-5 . TGTGCCAGCAGTTACGCGGGCTCCTACAATGAGCAGTTCTTC CASSYAGSYNEQFF
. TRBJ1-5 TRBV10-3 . TGTGCCATCAGTGAGATGAGGGTTGCTCAGCCCCAGCATTTT CAISEMRVAQPQHF
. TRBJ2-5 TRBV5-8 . TGTGCCAGCAGCTTGGTCGGTTTTAGCGGTTTGGGTAGGGAGACCCAGTACTTC CASSLVGFSGLGRETQYF
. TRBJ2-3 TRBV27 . TGTGCCAGCAGTTTCACAGGTGTCAATTATGATACGCAGTATTTT CASSFTGVNYDTQYF
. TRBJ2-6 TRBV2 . TGTGCCAGCAGTGATCGAACCGGTCTCCTCTCTGGGGCCAACGTCCTGACTTTC CASSDRTGLLSGANVLTF
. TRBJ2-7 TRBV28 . TGTGCCAGCAGTTTTGTAGGGGCGGAGCACGAGCAGTACTTC CASSFVGAEHEQYF
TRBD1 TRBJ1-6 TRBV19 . TGTGCCAGTAGTATCGTCCCGGGGGACAGAAATTCACCCCTCCACTTT CASSIVPGDRNSPLHF
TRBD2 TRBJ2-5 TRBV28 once TGTGCCAGCAGCTCCTCCGGACTAGTACCAGCCCAAGAGACCCAGTACTTC CASSSSGLVPAQETQYF
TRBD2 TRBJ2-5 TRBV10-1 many TGCGCCAGCAGCAGCGGGAGGGGGGAGACCCAGTACTTC CASSSGRGETQYF
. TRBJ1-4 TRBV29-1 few TGCAGCGCCGTTTTAGGGGTTGCTAATGAAAAACTGTTTTTT CSAVLGVANEKLFF
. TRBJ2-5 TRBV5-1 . TGCGCCAGCAGCTCCGGACAGTTAGCGGAGACCCAGTACTTC CASSSGQLAETQYF
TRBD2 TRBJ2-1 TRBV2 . TGTGCCAGCAGTGAAGGGACTAGCGGGATATTTGAGCAGTTCTTC CASSEGTSGIFEQFF
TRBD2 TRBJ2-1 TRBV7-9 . TGTGCCAGCAGTCTACCTAGCGGGAGGGCCTATGAGCAGTTCTTC CASSLPSGRAYEQFF
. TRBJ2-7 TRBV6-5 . TGTGCCAGCAGCCCCGACAACTACGAGCAGTACTTC CASSPDNYEQYF
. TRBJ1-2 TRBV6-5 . TGTGCCAGCAGTTCGAGCCCTAACTATGGCTACACCTTC CASSSSPNYGYTF
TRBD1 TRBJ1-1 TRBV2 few TGTGCCAGCAGGGGGGACAGGGGCATGAACACTGAAGCTTTCTTT CASRGDRGMNTEAFF
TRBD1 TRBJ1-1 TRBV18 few TGTGCCAGCTCATCGACAGGGGATACTGAAGCTTTCTTT CASSSTGDTEAFF
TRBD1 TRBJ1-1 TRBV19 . TGTGCCAGTAGTGTCGGGACAGGCGTCGGTCATGTGGCTGAAGCTTTCTTT CASSVGTGVGHVAEAFF
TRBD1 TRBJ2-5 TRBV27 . TGTGCCAGCAGTCGAGGGACAGGGGGGGAGACCCAGTACTTC CASSRGTGGETQYF